Below, 23 T cell receptor beta chains from the same sample are listed, as sequenced in a study of blood T cell repertoires in COVID-19. Some clones are missing from TCRdb's copy, which holds only in-frame ones; the method was immunoSEQ multiplex PCR. Among about 300,000 clones listed, more than 80% were seen once. Sequenced input: peripheral blood. The receptors were sampled from a man younger than 35 who had recovered from COVID-19.

The chain is built from TRBV3-1 (or the pseudogene TRBV3-2) and TRBJ2-2; 9 nucleotides line up with TRBD2. Germline CDR1 LGHDT, CDR2 YNNKEL (reference sequence). Trimming removed 4 bases from V and 5 bases from J; junction bases left unmatched: 8. This CDR3 has 16 residues. This chain's CDR3 is CASSLRGLAGTGELFF. The DNA for the CDR3 is TGTGCCAGCAGCCTCCGCGGTCTAGCGGGGACCGGGGAGCTGTTTTTT.

This clone came up once. V is TRBV3-1 (or the pseudogene TRBV3-2) and J is TRBJ2-1, with 7 nucleotides matching TRBD1. The ends lost 4 bases at V and 4 bases at J; junction bases unmatched: 19. The CDR3 is 19 amino acids. CDR1 and CDR2 (germline): LGHDT, YNNKEL (reference sequence). For the CDR3, the DNA is TGTGCCAGCAGCCCGCACAGGGGAAACGAGCCCCGAGGATACAATGAGCAGTTCTTC. Its protein product is CASSPHRGNEPRGYNEQFF.

This chain connects TRBV6-6 to TRBJ2-1; D may be TRBD2 (6 bases). Germline-derived CDR1 and CDR2 are MNHNY and SVGAGI (reference sequence). V was cut by 2 bases and J by 7 bases, with 15 bases left in between. The CDR3 covers 15 residues. CDR3 nucleotides: TGTGCCAGCAGTTACGGGCGGGGTAGAGGGAATGAGCAGTTCTTC. Translating gives CASSYGRGRGNEQFF.

Details on this clone: At the DNA level, this CDR3 is encoded by other sequences in the same sample as well. CDR3 in amino acids: CASSTGGEAFF. CDR3 nucleotides: TGTGCCAGCAGCACCGGGGGGGAAGCTTTCTTT. The V gene is TRBV7-2, the J gene TRBJ1-1, with D possibly being TRBD1 (5 bases). Trimming cost V 5 bases and J 8 bases, with 9 bases left between them. Germline CDR1 is SGHTA and CDR2 is FQGNSA. The CDR3 is 11 amino acids.

The J gene is TRBJ2-2, the V gene TRBV19; 8 nucleotides match TRBD1. The trim removed 7 bases at V and 4 bases at J, leaving 8 bases unmatched. The CDR3 sequence is 15 residues long. Germline loops: CDR1 LNHDA, CDR2 SQIVND (reference sequence). CDR3 coding DNA: TGTGCCAGTACCCCTCGACAGGGGAGCACCGGGGAGCTGTTTTTT. This translates into CASTPRQGSTGELFF.

Remarks on this clone: One end of the junction does not line up with germline, which may come from a read error. This sequence joins TRBV6-5 and TRBJ2-1; 11 nucleotides align to TRBD1. This CDR3 has 13 residues. The germline gives CDR1 MNHEY, CDR2 SVGAGI. The CDR3 coding sequence is TGTGCCAGCAGTTCAGGGACAGGGGGAACAGTGATCTTC. This codes for CASSSGTGGTVIF.

The chain carries TRBV13 and TRBJ2-7; D perhaps matches TRBD2 (6 bases). From germline, CDR1 is PRHDT and CDR2 FYEKMQ (reference sequence). Trimming took 5 bases from V and 5 from J, leaving 19 bases between them. CDR3 length: 15 amino acids. Here the CDR3 DNA reads TGTGCCAGCAGCGGAGGAGGGCAGGGAACCAACGAGCAGTACTTC. Its translation: CASSGGGQGTNEQYF. The full variable domain, in which reference TRBV13 and TRBJ2-7 provide the parts outside the CDR3, is AAGVIQSPRHLIKEKRETATLKCYPIPRHDTVYWYQQGPGQDPQFLISFYEKMQSDKGSIPDRFSAQQFSDYHSELNMSSLELGDSALYFCASSGGGQGTNEQYFGPGTRLTVT.

The gene calls are TRBV5-6 and TRBJ1-5; TRBD1 might be the D (5 bases). Germline V gene sequence: CDR1 SGHDT, CDR2 YYEEEE. The CDR3 contains 16 residues. The V gene lost 4 bases and the J gene lost 1 base, with 15 bases spanning the gap. CDR3 loop: CASSRRGPRSNQPQHF. For the CDR3, the DNA is TGTGCCAGCAGCCGGCGGGGACCTAGAAGCAATCAGCCCCAGCATTTT.

The chain carries TRBV11-2 and TRBJ1-2, with D possibly TRBD1 on 6 matching bases. The CDR3 runs to 13 residues. V lost 5 bases, J lost 7 bases, and 14 bases lay in between. Germline CDR1 and CDR2: SGHAT and FQNNGV. The CDR3: CASSPDGGLGYTF. The CDR3 bases are TGTGCCAGCAGCCCCGACGGGGGGCTTGGCTACACCTTC.

The rearrangement joins TRBV9 to TRBJ2-2; no firm D call. The CDR3 is 15 residues long. In germline, CDR1 is SGDLS, CDR2 YYNGEE. With 0 bases removed from V and 0 bases from J, the gap between germline ends came to 6 bases. The CDR3 region has the DNA TGTGCCAGCAGCGTAGGGGCGACGAACACCGGGGAGCTGTTTTTT. Encoded protein: CASSVGATNTGELFF. Drawing the rest from reference TRBV9 and TRBJ2-2, the complete variable domain is DSGVTQTPKHLITATGQRVTLRCSPRSGDLSVYWYQQSLDQGLQFLIQYYNGEERAKGNILERFSAQQFPDLHSELNLSSLELGDSALYFCASSVGATNTGELFFGEGSRLTVL.

The chain has TRBV5-1 and TRBJ1-2; D ambiguous. Trimming pared 0 bases from V and 1 base from J, leaving 13 bases between. The CDR3 is 16 residues long. Per the germline V gene, CDR1 is SGHRS and CDR2 is YFSETQ. CDR3 bases: TGCGCCAGCAGCTTGGAGGGAGGCCCCTTTAACTATGGCTACACCTTC. It yields the protein CASSLEGGPFNYGYTF.

The rearrangement uses TRBV18 and TRBJ2-5; a weak D match, TRBD2 (6 bases). The CDR3 sequence is 15 residues long. Germline CDR1 is KGHSH and CDR2 is LQKENI. Trimming took off 3 bases at V and 5 bases at J, with 16 bases between the two ends. The CDR3 here is CASSPQEGRVETQYF. Written as DNA, the CDR3 is TGTGCCAGCTCACCGCAGGAGGGCCGGGTGGAGACCCAGTACTTC.

The J gene is TRBJ1-4, the V gene TRBV19, with a tentative D call TRBD1 (5 bases). Germline V gene sequence: CDR1 LNHDA, CDR2 SQIVND (reference sequence). CDR3 size: 14 residues. V gave up 3 bases and J gave up 7 bases, with 12 bases separating them. CDR3: CASSMGQIREKLFF. The CDR3 DNA follows: TGTGCCAGTAGTATGGGGCAGATTCGTGAAAAACTGTTTTTT.

The V and J genes are TRBV6-5 and TRBJ1-2; 7 bases align to TRBD1. The CDR3 runs to 16 residues. CDR1 is MNHEY, CDR2 SVGAGI, per germline. V lost 4 bases, J lost 5 bases, and 13 bases stayed unmatched. The CDR3 nucleotides are TGTGCCAGCAGTTTCGTGAAGGACAGGCGAGGGTATGGCTACACCTTC. This gives the protein CASSFVKDRRGYGYTF.

The chain links TRBV5-8 to TRBJ2-1; D is perhaps TRBD2 (7 bases). Germline V gene sequence: CDR1 SGHTS, CDR2 YDEGEE. Trimming cost V 4 bases and J 6 bases, with 14 bases left between them. The CDR3 loop spans 14 amino acids. CDR3: CASSGTAGANEQFF. The CDR3 DNA reads TGTGCCAGCAGCGGAACCGCGGGGGCCAATGAGCAGTTCTTC.

Remarks on this clone: At one boundary the junction diverges from the germline segment, which might be a read error. The V and J genes are TRBV7-7 and TRBJ2-5; TRBD1 agrees at 8 bases. The germline V gene encodes CDR1 SSHAT and CDR2 FNYEAQ (reference sequence). The CDR3 spans 14 residues. CDR3 in amino acids: CASSNQGAGETQYF. CDR3 DNA sequence: TGTGCTAGCAGCAATCAGGGGGCCGGGGAGACCCAGTACTTC. The variable domain in full, with the rest retrieved from reference TRBV7-7 and TRBJ2-5, is GAGVSQSPRYKVTKRGQDVTLRCDPISSHATLYWYQQALGQGPEFLTYFNYEAQPDKSGLPSDRFSAERPEGSISTLTIQRTEQRDSAMYRCASSNQGAGETQYFGPGTRLLVL.

The CDR3 nucleotides read TGCAGTGCTAGTCGTACAGATACGCAGTATTTT. Protein product: CSASRTDTQYF. The chain is built from TRBV20-1 and TRBJ2-3; D remains unclear. The CDR3 has 11 residues. V lost 3 bases, J lost 3 bases, and 4 bases lay in between. Germline CDR1 reads DFQATT; CDR2 reads SNEGSKA (reference sequence).

The chain joins TRBV7-2 to TRBJ2-2; D uncertain. From germline, CDR1 is SGHTA and CDR2 FQGNSA. This CDR3 has 16 residues. With 1 base removed from V and 1 base from J, the gap between germline ends came to 10 bases. CDR3 sequence reads: CASSLGGRRNTGELFF. The CDR3, as DNA: TGTGCCAGCAGCTTAGGCGGCCGGCGGAACACCGGGGAGCTGTTTTTT.

This chain connects TRBV11-2 to TRBJ1-2; TRBD1 is a possible D gene (6 bases). Germline-derived CDR1 and CDR2 are SGHAT and FQNNGV. Trimming took off 5 bases at V and 7 bases at J, with 20 bases between the two ends. The CDR3 spans 15 residues. CDR3 sequence: CASSPQVGRGAGYTF. DNA for the CDR3: TGTGCCAGCAGCCCCCAGGTAGGCAGGGGAGCTGGCTACACCTTC.

The rearrangement joins TRBV7-3 to TRBJ1-1; no definite D call. Trimming pared 4 bases from V and 5 bases from J, leaving 11 bases between. The germline CDR1 and CDR2 sequences are SGHTA and FQGTGA. The CDR3 contains 13 residues. The CDR3 reads CASSSGPGTEAFF. CDR3 DNA: TGTGCCAGCAGCTCCGGACCGGGGACTGAAGCTTTCTTT.

There are a few counts of this clone. The rearrangement links TRBV6-5 to TRBJ2-2; 12 bases line up with TRBD2. Germline CDR1 MNHEY, CDR2 SVGAGI. The CDR3 loop spans 15 amino acids. V shed 6 bases and J 7 bases; nucleotides not matched to a gene: 6. The CDR3 sequence is CASRSTSGGIGELFF. CDR3 sequence (DNA): TGTGCCAGCAGATCGACTAGCGGGGGAATCGGGGAGCTGTTTTTT.

The chain links TRBV19 to TRBJ1-5, with 10 bases fitting TRBD1. Germline V CDR1 and CDR2: LNHDA, SQIVND (reference sequence). V was clipped by 1 base and J by 5 bases; unmatched bases: 5. The CDR3 has 16 residues. The CDR3 loop reads CASSIGDRGIYQPQHF. CDR3 nucleotide sequence: TGTGCCAGTAGTATAGGGGACAGGGGCATCTATCAGCCCCAGCATTTT.

The chain has TRBV29-1 and TRBJ1-2; D uncertain. Germline loops: CDR1 SQVTM, CDR2 ANQGSEA. CDR3 length: 14 amino acids. The V gene lost 3 bases and the J gene lost 5 bases, with 16 bases spanning the gap. CDR3 nucleotide sequence: TGCAGCGTTGAGACGCCGATAGCCCGATATGGCTACACCTTC. Residues: CSVETPIARYGYTF.